The clone carrying this TCR beta chain showed up just once. The CDR3 is 15 amino acids. The germline V and J ends were trimmed by 7 bases and 5 bases, with 18 bases remaining between them. The germline gives CDR1 LNHDA, CDR2 SQIVND (reference sequence). This entry is derived from a study of blood T cell repertoires in COVID-19. Measured with immunoSEQ multiplex PCR; TCRdb has only the in-frame clones, and not every one. The table lists some 140,000 clones, roughly 84% of them singletons. Sequencing input: peripheral blood. The clonotype was recovered from a woman between 55 and 75 years old with COVID-19, enrolled during active disease. The V call is TRBV19, the J call TRBJ1-5; a weak D match, TRBD1 (6 bases). Written as DNA, the CDR3 is TGTGCCAGTACCGTATCCAGGACAGAATATCAGCCCCAGCATTTT. It translates to CASTVSRTEYQPQHF.